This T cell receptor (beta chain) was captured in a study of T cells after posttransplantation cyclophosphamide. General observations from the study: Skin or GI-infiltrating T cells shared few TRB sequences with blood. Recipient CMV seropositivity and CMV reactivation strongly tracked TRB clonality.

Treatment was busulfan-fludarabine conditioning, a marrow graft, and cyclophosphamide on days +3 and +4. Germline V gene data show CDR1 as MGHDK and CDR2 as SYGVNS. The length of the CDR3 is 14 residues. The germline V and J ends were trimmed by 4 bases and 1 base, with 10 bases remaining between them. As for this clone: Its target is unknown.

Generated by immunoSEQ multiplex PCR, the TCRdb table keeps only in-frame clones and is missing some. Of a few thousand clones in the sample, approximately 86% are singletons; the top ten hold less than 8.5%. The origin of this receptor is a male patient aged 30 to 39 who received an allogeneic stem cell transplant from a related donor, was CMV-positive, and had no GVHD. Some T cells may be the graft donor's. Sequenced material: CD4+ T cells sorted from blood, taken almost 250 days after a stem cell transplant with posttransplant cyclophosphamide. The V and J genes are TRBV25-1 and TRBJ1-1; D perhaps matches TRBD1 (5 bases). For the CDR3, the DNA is TGTGCCAGCAGTGGAGCCGGGGGGAACACTGAAGCTTTCTTT. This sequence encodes CASSGAGGNTEAFF.